These 11 T cell receptor beta chains were sequenced from one sample in a study of blood T cell repertoires in COVID-19. The protocol was immunoSEQ multiplex PCR, while the TCRdb copy is restricted to in-frame clones and leaves out a portion. The profile shows around 60,000 clones, over 70% of them singletons. The specimen sequenced was peripheral blood. Receptors were obtained from a woman in her forties or fifties with active or convalescent COVID-19.

The chain couples TRBV11-2 to TRBJ2-7; possibly TRBD2 for D (5 bases). Trimming shortened V by 1 base and J by 3 bases, and 10 bases separated the two germline ends. Germline-derived CDR1 and CDR2 are SGHAT and FQNNGV. CDR3 size: 14 residues. In nucleotides, the CDR3 is TGTGCCAGCAGCTTAGTCAGAAGCGGCTACGAGCAGTACTTC. It specifies CASSLVRSGYEQYF.

The V call is TRBV5-4, the J call TRBJ2-1; 8 nucleotides align to TRBD2. This CDR3 has 14 amino acids. Germline V gene sequence: CDR1 SGHNT, CDR2 YYREEE (reference sequence). The J segment lost 7 bases and the V segment lost 3 bases, leaving 6 bases of the junction unmatched. The DNA of the CDR3 is TGTGCCAGCAGCTCCTGGACTAGCAGGAATGAGCAGTTCTTC. Translation gives CASSSWTSRNEQFF.

The chain recombines TRBV10-3 with TRBJ2-1; 7 bases agree with TRBD2. The germline CDR1 and CDR2 sequences are ENHRY and SYGVKD. The J segment lost 4 bases and the V segment lost 7 bases, leaving 10 bases of the junction unmatched. This CDR3 is built from 15 residues. CDR3 in amino acids: CAINDAMGGYNEQFF. The CDR3 DNA sequence: TGTGCCATCAATGATGCGATGGGAGGGTACAATGAGCAGTTCTTC.

There are a few counts of this clone. The CDR3 region has the DNA TGTGCCAGCTCACCGCCGGGTGGGGCCAACGTCCTGACTTTC. This codes for CASSPPGGANVLTF. The chain joins TRBV18 to TRBJ2-6; D not certain. The CDR3 runs to 14 residues. From germline, CDR1 is KGHSH and CDR2 LQKENI. Trimming took off 3 bases at V and 3 bases at J, with 6 bases between the two ends.

The rearrangement joins TRBV28 to TRBJ2-2; 8 nucleotides match TRBD1. With V trimmed by 3 bases and J by 4 bases, 7 bases remained unmatched. CDR3 length: 16 amino acids. Germline V gene lookup returns CDR1 MDHEN and CDR2 SYDVKM. The CDR3 DNA follows: TGTGCCAGCAGTTTCTCAGGACAGGGCGGCACCGGGGAGCTGTTTTTT. Protein sequence: CASSFSGQGGTGELFF.

The chain employs TRBV11-2 and TRBJ2-3; TRBD2 is a possible D gene (6 bases). The CDR3 sequence is 16 residues long. Germline V CDR1 and CDR2: SGHAT, FQNNGV. V lost 0 bases, J lost 1 base, and 11 bases lay in between. CDR3 DNA sequence: TGTGCCAGCAGCTTAGAGTGGAGGGAAGGCACAGATACGCAGTATTTT. Its translation is CASSLEWREGTDTQYF.

In this sample, this clone turned up a few times. V usage is TRBV12-3 or TRBV12-4 and J usage is TRBJ1-5, with 7 bases lining up with TRBD1. V lost 6 bases, J lost 7 bases, and 6 bases stayed unmatched. CDR3 length: 13 residues. This chain's CDR3 is CASRLTGEQPQHF. CDR3 coding DNA: TGTGCCAGCAGATTAACAGGGGAGCAGCCCCAGCATTTT.

The rearrangement joins TRBV2 to TRBJ2-5; tentatively, D is TRBD1 (6 bases). The CDR3 is made up of 14 amino acids. CDR1 is SNHLY and CDR2 is FYNNEI in the germline V gene. The V and J ends lost 7 bases and 5 bases respectively, with 17 bases between them. CDR3 protein: CASTLGRGGETQYF. DNA of the CDR3: TGTGCCAGCACCCTCGGCAGGGGCGGGGAGACCCAGTACTTC.

The chain has TRBV28 and TRBJ2-2, with a possible D match to TRBD2 (6 bases). The germline V gene has CDR1 MDHEN and CDR2 SYDVKM. The CDR3 runs 15 residues. The V end was cut by 6 bases, the J end by 8 bases, with 19 bases between. CDR3 DNA sequence: TGTGCCAGCAGCTTAGGACTACCCTACGCTGGGGAGCTGTTTTTT. Translated, it gives CASSLGLPYAGELFF.

The rearrangement links TRBV5-4 to TRBJ1-2, with D maybe TRBD1 (6 bases). V was shortened by 1 base and J by 4 bases, with 11 bases between the two germline ends. The CDR3 sequence is 14 residues long. Germline V gives CDR1 SGHNT, CDR2 YYREEE (reference sequence). CDR3 nucleotides: TGTGCCAGCAGCTTGCCCAGGACAGCCTATGGCTACACCTTC. Its translation: CASSLPRTAYGYTF.

V and J are TRBV5-8 and TRBJ1-6; a possible D gene is TRBD1 (6 bases). The V end was cut by 5 bases, the J end by 9 bases, with 24 bases between. Germline CDR1 is SGHTS and CDR2 is YDEGEE. This CDR3 is built from 17 residues. In nucleotides, the CDR3 is TGTGCCAGCAGAGAGGGACAAGGCCATTGGGAGTCTTCACCCCTCCACTTT. It is translated as CASREGQGHWESSPLHF.